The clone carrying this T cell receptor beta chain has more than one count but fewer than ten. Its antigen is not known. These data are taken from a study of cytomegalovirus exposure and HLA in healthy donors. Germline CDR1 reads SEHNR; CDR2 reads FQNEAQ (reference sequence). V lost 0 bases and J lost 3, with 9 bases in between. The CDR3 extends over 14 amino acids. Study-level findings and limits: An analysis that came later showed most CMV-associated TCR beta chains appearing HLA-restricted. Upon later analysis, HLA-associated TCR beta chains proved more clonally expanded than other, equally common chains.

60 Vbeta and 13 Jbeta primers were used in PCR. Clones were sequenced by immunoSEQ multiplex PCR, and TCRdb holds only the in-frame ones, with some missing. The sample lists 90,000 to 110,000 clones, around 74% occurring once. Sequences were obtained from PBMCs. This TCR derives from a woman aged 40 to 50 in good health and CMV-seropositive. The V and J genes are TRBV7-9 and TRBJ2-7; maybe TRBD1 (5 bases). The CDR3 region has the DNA TGTGCCAGCAGCTTAGCAGGGGTGTTCTACGAGCAGTACTTC. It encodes CASSLAGVFYEQYF.